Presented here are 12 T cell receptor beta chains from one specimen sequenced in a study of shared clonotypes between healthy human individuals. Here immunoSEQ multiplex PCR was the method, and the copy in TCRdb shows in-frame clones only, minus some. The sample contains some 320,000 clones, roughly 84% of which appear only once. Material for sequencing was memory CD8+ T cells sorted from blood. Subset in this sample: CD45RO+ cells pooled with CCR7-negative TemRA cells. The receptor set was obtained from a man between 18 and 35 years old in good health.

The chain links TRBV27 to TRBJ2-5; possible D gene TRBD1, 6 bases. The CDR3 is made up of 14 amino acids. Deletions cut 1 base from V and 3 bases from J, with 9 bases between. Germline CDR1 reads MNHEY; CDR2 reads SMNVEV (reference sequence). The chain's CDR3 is CASSLLGDKETQYF. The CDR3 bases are TGTGCCAGCAGTTTATTGGGGGACAAAGAGACCCAGTACTTC.

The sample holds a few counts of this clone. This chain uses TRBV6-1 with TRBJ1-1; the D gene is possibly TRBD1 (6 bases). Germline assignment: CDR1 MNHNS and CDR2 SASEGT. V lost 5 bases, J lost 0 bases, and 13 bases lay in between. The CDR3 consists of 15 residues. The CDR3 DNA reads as TGTGCCAGCAGTCCTATGACAGGAATGAACACTGAAGCTTTCTTT. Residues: CASSPMTGMNTEAFF.

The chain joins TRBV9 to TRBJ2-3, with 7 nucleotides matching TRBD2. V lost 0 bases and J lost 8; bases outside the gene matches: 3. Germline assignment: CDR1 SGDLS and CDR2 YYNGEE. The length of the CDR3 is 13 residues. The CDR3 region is CASSVGDYGTQYF. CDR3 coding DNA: TGTGCCAGCAGCGTAGGGGACTACGGTACGCAGTATTTT.

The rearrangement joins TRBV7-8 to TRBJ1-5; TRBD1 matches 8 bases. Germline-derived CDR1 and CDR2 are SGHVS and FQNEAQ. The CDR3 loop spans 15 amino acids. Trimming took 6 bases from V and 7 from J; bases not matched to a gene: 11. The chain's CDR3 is CASRLDRGGNQPQHF. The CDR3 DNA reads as TGTGCCAGCAGACTAGACAGGGGCGGTAACCAGCCCCAGCATTTT.

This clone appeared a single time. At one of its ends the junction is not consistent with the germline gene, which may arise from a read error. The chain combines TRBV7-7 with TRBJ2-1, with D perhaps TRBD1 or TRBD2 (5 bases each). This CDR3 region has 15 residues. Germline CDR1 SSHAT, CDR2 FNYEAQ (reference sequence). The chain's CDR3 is CASSLGESSYNEQFF. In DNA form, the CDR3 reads TGTGCTAGCAGCTTAGGGGAGAGCTCCTACAATGAGCAGTTCTTC.

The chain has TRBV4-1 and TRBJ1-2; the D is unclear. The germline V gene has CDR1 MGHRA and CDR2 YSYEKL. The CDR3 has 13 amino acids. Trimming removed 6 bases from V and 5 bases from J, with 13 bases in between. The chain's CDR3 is CASSRRSEYGYTF. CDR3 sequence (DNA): TGCGCCAGCAGTCGACGGTCCGAATATGGCTACACCTTC.

The CDR3 loop is CASSPNTGELFF. As DNA, the CDR3 is TGCGCCAGCAGTCCTAACACCGGGGAGCTGTTTTTT. The V and J genes are TRBV4-1 and TRBJ2-2; D is undetermined. Trimming left V 6 bases short and J 2 bases short, with 4 bases between. This CDR3 has 12 residues. The germline gives CDR1 MGHRA, CDR2 YSYEKL.

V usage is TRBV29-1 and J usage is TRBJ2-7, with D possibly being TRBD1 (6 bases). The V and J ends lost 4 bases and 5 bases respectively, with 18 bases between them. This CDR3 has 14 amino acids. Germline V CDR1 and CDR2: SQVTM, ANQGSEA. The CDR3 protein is CSVGLQGFKNEQYF. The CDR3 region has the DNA TGCAGCGTTGGACTACAGGGATTCAAGAACGAGCAGTACTTC.

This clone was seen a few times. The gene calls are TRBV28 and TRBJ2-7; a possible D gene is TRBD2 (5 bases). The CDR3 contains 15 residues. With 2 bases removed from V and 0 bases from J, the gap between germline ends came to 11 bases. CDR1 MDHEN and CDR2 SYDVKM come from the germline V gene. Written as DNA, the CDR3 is TGTGCCAGCAGTTTAGACTACTCGAGCTCCTACGAGCAGTACTTC. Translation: CASSLDYSSSYEQYF. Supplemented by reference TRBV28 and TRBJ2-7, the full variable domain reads DVKVTQSSRYLVKRTGEKVFLECVQDMDHENMFWYRQDPGLGLRLIYFSYDVKMKEKGDIPEGYSVSREKKERFSLILESASTNQTSMYLCASSLDYSSSYEQYFGPGTRLTVT.

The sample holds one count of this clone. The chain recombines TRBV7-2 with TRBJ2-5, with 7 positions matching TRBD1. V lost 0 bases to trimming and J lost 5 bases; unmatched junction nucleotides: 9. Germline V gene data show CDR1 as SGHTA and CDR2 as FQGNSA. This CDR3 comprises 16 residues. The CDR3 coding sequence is TGTGCCAGCAGCTTAGCGGGACAGCGCTTCGGGGAGACCCAGTACTTC. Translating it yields CASSLAGQRFGETQYF. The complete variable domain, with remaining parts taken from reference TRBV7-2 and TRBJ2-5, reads GAGVSQSPSNKVTEKGKDVELRCDPISGHTALYWYRQSLGQGLEFLIYFQGNSAPDKSGLPSDRFSAERTGGSVSTLTIQRTQQEDSAVYLCASSLAGQRFGETQYFGPGTRLLVL.

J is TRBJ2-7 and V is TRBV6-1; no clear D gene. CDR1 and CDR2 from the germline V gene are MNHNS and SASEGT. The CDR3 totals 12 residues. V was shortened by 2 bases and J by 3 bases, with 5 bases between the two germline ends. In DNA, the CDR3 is TGTGCCAGCAGTGAAAGTCTCTACGAGCAGTACTTC. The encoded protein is CASSESLYEQYF.

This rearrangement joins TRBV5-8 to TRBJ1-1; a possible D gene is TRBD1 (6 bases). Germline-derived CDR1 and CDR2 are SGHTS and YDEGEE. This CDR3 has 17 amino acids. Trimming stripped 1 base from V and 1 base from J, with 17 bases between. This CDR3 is CASSLRGGGPRNTEAFF. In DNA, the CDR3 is TGTGCCAGCAGCTTGAGGGGGGGCGGACCCCGGAACACTGAAGCTTTCTTT.